In its sample, the clone carrying this TCR beta chain was seen many times. CDR3 length: 12 amino acids. Germline-derived CDR1 and CDR2 are SGHKS and YYEKEE (reference sequence). V shed 4 bases and J shed 9 bases, with 12 bases lying between them. Both TCRalpha and TCRbeta chains were reverse transcribed with V-gene-specific primers. TCRs were amplified for roughly 20 PCR cycles with a constant-region primer and V-primer adapter. TCRdb re-analysed the reads in MiXCR, keeping a single row per CDR3 protein. The table shows roughly 54,000 distinct CDR3 sequences, with under 30% occurring only once. Time point denoted: before trial treatment. Inclusion covered patients whose advanced solid tumors lacked tumor-infiltrating lymphocytes. The data derive from a study of low-dose radiotherapy and immunotherapy resistance in tumors. Study information: Cohort 1 got 0.5 Gy per fraction every 2 weeks, 6.5 Gy in total. The drug cyclophosphamide was given into a vein at 200 mg/m2 every two weeks, one day before radiation and immunotherapy.

The TCR sequence derives from a male donor with prostate cancer. The rearrangement uses TRBV5-5 and TRBJ2-3, with D unresolved. Sequences were derived from PBMCs, sampled before treatment. The CDR3 nucleotides are TGTGCCAGCAGCCAAGGATCTGACACGCAGTATTTT. Protein product: CASSQGSDTQYF. Together with reference TRBV5-5 and TRBJ2-3, the CDR3 gives the full variable domain: DAGVTQSPTHLIKTRGQQVTLRCSPISGHKSVSWYQQVLGQGPQFIFQYYEKEERGRGNFPDRFSARQFPNYSSELNVNALLLGDSALYLCASSQGSDTQYFGPGTRLTVL.